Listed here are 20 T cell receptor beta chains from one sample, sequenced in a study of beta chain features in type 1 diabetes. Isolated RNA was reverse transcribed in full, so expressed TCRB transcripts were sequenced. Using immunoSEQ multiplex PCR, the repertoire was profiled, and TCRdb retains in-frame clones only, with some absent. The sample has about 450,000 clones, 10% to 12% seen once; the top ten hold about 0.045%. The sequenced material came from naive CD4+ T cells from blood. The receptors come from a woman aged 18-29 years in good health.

The CDR3 loop reads CAIGANEQFF. Written as DNA, the CDR3 is TGTGCCATAGGGGCCAATGAGCAGTTCTTC. The chain carries TRBV2 and TRBJ2-1; the D gene is possibly TRBD1 (5 bases). The V gene lost 10 bases and the J gene lost 6 bases, with 7 bases spanning the gap. CDR3 size: 10 residues. Germline V gene sequence: CDR1 SNHLY, CDR2 FYNNEI.

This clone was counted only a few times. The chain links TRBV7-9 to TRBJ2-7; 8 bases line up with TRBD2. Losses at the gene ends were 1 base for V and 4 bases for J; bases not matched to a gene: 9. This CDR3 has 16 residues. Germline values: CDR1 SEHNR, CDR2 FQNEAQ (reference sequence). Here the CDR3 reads CASSLVGRGARYEQYF. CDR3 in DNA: TGTGCCAGCAGCTTAGTCGGGAGGGGGGCCCGTTACGAGCAGTACTTC.

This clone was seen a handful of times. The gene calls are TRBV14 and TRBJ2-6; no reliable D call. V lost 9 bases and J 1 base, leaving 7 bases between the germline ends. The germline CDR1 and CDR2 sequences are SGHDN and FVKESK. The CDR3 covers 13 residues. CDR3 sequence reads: CASVPSGANVLTF. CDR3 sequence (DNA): TGTGCCAGTGTTCCTTCTGGGGCCAACGTCCTGACTTTC.

The CDR3 sequence is CASSQGYTEAFF. In nucleotides, the CDR3 is TGTGCCAGCAGTCAGGGATACACTGAAGCTTTCTTT. The genes are TRBV2 and TRBJ1-1; D might be TRBD1 (5 bases). The CDR3 loop spans 12 amino acids. Trimming left V 5 bases short and J 3 bases short, with 7 bases between. Looked up from germline, CDR1 is SNHLY and CDR2 is FYNNEI.

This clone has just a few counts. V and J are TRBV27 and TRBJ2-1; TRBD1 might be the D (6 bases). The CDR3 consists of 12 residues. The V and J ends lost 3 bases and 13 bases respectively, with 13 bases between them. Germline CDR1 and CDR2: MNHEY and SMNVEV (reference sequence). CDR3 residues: CASSFGQGLQFF. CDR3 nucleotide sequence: TGTGCCAGCAGTTTTGGGCAGGGGCTTCAGTTCTTC.

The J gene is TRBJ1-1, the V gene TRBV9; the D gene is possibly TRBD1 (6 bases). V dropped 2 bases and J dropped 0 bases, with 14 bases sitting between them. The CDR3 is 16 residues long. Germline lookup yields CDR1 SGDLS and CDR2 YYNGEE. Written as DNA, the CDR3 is TGTGCCAGCAGCGTGGGACACCAAAAGATGAACACTGAAGCTTTCTTT. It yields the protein CASSVGHQKMNTEAFF.

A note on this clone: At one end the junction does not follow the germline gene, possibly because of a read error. The CDR3 region is CASSLGLAGYEQYF. DNA for the CDR3: TGTGCTAGCAGCTTAGGACTAGCAGGTTACGAGCAGTACTTC. The rearrangement joins TRBV7-7 to TRBJ2-7; 8 bases are shared with TRBD2. This CDR3 contains 14 residues. Germline V CDR1 and CDR2: SSHAT, FNYEAQ (reference sequence). The full variable domain, completed using reference TRBV7-7 and TRBJ2-7, is GAGVSQSPRYKVTKRGQDVTLRCDPISSHATLYWYQQALGQGPEFLTYFNYEAQPDKSGLPSDRFSAERPEGSISTLTIQRTEQRDSAMYRCASSLGLAGYEQYFGPGTRLTVT.

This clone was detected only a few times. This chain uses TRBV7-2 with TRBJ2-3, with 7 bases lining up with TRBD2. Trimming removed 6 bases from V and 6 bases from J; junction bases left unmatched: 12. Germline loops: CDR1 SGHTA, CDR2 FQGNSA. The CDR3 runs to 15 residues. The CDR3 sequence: CASSIGGGPMDTQYF. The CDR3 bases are TGTGCCAGCAGTATTGGGGGAGGGCCGATGGATACGCAGTATTTT. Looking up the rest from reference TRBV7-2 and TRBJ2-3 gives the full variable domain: GAGVSQSPSNKVTEKGKDVELRCDPISGHTALYWYRQSLGQGLEFLIYFQGNSAPDKSGLPSDRFSAERTGGSVSTLTIQRTQQEDSAVYLCASSIGGGPMDTQYFGPGTRLTVL.

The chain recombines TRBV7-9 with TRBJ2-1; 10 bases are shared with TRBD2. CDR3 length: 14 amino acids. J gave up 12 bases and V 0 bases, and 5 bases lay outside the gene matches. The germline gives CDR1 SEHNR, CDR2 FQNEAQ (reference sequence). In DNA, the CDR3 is TGTGCCAGCAGCTTAGCGCCTAGCGGGAGTGTGCAGTTCTTC. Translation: CASSLAPSGSVQFF.

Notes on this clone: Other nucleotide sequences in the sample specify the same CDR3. The CDR3, as DNA: TGTGCCACCAGCAGAGATAGGGGAGGGGAGACCCAGTACTTC. It yields the protein CATSRDRGGETQYF. The chain uses TRBV15 and TRBJ2-5; 7 bases agree with TRBD2. This CDR3 has 14 amino acids. The trim removed 0 bases at V and 5 bases at J, leaving 3 bases unmatched. Germline lookup yields CDR1 LNHNV and CDR2 YYDKDF (reference sequence).

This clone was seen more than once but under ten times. DNA of the CDR3: TGTGCCAGCAGCCCGGACGGACAGGGATACTATGGCTACACCTTC. Its protein is CASSPDGQGYYGYTF. The chain uses TRBV4-2 and TRBJ1-2; TRBD1 matches at 8 bases. Trimming removed 4 bases from V and 3 bases from J; junction bases left unmatched: 7. CDR3 length: 15 amino acids. Germline V gene lookup returns CDR1 LGHNA and CDR2 YNFKEQ.

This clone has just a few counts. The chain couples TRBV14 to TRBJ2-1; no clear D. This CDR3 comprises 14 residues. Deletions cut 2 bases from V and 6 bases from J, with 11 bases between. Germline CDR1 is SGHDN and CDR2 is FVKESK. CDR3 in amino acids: CASSQLHASNEQFF. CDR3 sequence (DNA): TGTGCCAGCAGCCAATTACACGCCAGCAATGAGCAGTTCTTC.

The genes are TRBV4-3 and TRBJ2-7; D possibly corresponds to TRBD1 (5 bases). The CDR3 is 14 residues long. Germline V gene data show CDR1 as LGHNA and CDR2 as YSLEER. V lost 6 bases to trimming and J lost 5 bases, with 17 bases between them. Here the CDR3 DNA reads TGCGCCAGCAGTCGACAGCCGAACGGCGACGAGCAGTACTTC. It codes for CASSRQPNGDEQYF.

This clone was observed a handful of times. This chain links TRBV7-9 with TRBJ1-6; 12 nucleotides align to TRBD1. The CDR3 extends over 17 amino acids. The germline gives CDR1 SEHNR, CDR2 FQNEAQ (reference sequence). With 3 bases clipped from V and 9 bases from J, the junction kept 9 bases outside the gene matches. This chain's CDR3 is CASSLGTGGISASPLHF. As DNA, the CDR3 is TGTGCCAGCAGCTTGGGGACAGGGGGCATCTCCGCTTCACCCCTCCACTTT.

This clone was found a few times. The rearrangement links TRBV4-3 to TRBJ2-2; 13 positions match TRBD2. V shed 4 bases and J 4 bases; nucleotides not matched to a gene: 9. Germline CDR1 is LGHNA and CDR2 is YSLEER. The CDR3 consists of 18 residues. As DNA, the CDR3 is TGCGCCAGCAGCCCAGGACTAGCGGGGGATAAACGCACCGGGGAGCTGTTTTTT. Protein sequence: CASSPGLAGDKRTGELFF.

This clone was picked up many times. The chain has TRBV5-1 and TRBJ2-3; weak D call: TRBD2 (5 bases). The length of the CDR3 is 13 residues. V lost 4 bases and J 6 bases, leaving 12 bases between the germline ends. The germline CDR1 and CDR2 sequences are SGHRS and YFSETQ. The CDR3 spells CASSRVALDTQYF. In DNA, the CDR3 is TGCGCCAGCAGCCGCGTAGCGCTGGATACGCAGTATTTT.

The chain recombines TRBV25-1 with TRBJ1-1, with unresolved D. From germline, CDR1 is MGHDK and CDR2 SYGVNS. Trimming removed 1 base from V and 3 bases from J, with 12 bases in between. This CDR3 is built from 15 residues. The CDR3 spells CASSELSRDYTEAFF. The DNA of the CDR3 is TGTGCCAGCAGTGAATTAAGCCGGGATTACACTGAAGCTTTCTTT.

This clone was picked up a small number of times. The CDR3 region has the DNA TGTGCCAGCACCCGATCGGGAGACGAGACCCAGTACTTC. As protein: CASTRSGDETQYF. The rearrangement links TRBV6-5 to TRBJ2-5; D may be TRBD2 (6 bases). Germline V gene lookup returns CDR1 MNHEY and CDR2 SVGAGI. This CDR3 has 13 residues. V dropped 7 bases and J dropped 5 bases, with 14 bases sitting between them.

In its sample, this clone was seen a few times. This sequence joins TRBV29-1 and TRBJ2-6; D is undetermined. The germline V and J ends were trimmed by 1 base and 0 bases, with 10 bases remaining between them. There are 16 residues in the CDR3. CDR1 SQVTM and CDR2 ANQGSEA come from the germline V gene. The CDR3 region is CSVEVGALSGANVLTF. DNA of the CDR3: TGCAGCGTTGAAGTAGGCGCACTCTCTGGGGCCAACGTCCTGACTTTC.

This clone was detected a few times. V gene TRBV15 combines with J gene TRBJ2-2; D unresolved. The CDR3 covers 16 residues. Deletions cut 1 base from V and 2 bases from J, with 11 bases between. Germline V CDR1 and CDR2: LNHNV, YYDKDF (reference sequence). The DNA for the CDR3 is TGTGCCACCAGCAGAGTGCGGTGGGGAAACACCGGGGAGCTGTTTTTT. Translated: CATSRVRWGNTGELFF.